Shown below are 22 T cell receptor beta chains from a single sample sequenced in a study of CD8 T cells in Susac syndrome (dated by TCRdb to about 2019). To prepare the library, the immunoSEQ multiplex PCR assay was applied. RNA was extracted using the RNeasy kit, and roughly 0.45 to 1 microgram was reverse transcribed with random hexamers. TCRdb cleaned the public reads at Q25 with fastp, built clones with MiXCR and kept in-frame beta chains. Under each unique CDR3 protein, matching rows form one entry showing the most common genes and DNA. Within this sample are some 200,000 distinct CDR3 sequences, with 92% of them counted one time only. The ten largest clones capture around 0.15% of the sample. The sequenced material came from CD8+ T cells from PBMCs. All receptors come from a human donor with multiple sclerosis.

V is TRBV7-8 and J is TRBJ1-2; D is uncertain. This CDR3 region has 15 residues. Germline-derived CDR1 and CDR2 are SGHVS and FQNEAQ. V was shortened by 5 bases and J by 0 bases, with 13 bases between the two germline ends. Written as DNA, the CDR3 is TGTGCCAGCAGCCCCGGGCGGTCCCCTAACTATGGCTACACCTTC. It is translated as CASSPGRSPNYGYTF.

The CDR3 sequence is CASIGREAFF. The CDR3 region has the DNA TGTGCCAGTATCGGGCGAGAAGCTTTCTTT. V and J are TRBV19 and TRBJ1-1; D uncertain. With 7 bases removed from V and 8 bases from J, the gap between germline ends came to 8 bases. Germline V gives CDR1 LNHDA, CDR2 SQIVND (reference sequence). The CDR3 is 10 residues long.

This chain uses TRBV30 with TRBJ2-7; weak D call: TRBD1 (6 bases). The V and J ends lost 0 bases and 4 bases respectively, with 16 bases between them. CDR1 is GTSNPN, CDR2 SVGIG, per germline (reference sequence). This CDR3 is built from 15 residues. CDR3 coding DNA: TGTGCCTGGAGTGTCCCTGCCAGGGGCCAGTACGAGCAGTACTTC. It codes for CAWSVPARGQYEQYF.

Only a few counts were recorded for this clonotype. The V gene is TRBV13, the J gene TRBJ1-5; D is possibly TRBD1 (5 bases). Germline CDR1 is PRHDT and CDR2 is FYEKMQ (reference sequence). Trimming removed 0 bases from V and 2 bases from J, with 5 bases in between. The CDR3 length is 14 residues. The CDR3 DNA follows: TGTGCCAGCAGCTTAGGCAGGGGCAATCAGCCCCAGCATTTT. Protein product: CASSLGRGNQPQHF.

This chain links TRBV15 with TRBJ2-7, with D perhaps matching TRBD1 (6 bases). The germline V and J ends were trimmed by 5 bases and 3 bases, with 8 bases remaining between them. The length of the CDR3 is 12 residues. Germline values: CDR1 LNHNV, CDR2 YYDKDF (reference sequence). The CDR3 loop is CATSLGGYEQYF. The CDR3 nucleotides are TGTGCCACCAGCTTAGGGGGCTACGAGCAGTACTTC.

V gene TRBV7-9 combines with J gene TRBJ1-1; 9 positions agree with TRBD1. The CDR3 has 18 residues. The germline CDR1 and CDR2 sequences are SEHNR and FQNEAQ (reference sequence). Trimming at V came to 5 bases and at J to 0 bases, leaving 13 bases not matched to a gene. CDR3 nucleotides: TGTGCCAGCAGCCCCCTCTCCGGGACAGGGCCCATGAACACTGAAGCTTTCTTT. Protein product: CASSPLSGTGPMNTEAFF.

The chain is built from TRBV5-6 and TRBJ1-5; 7 bases are a match to TRBD1. Germline V gene data show CDR1 as SGHDT and CDR2 as YYEEEE. The V gene end was trimmed by 0 bases and the J gene end by 3 bases; junction bases not matched to a gene: 3. CDR3 length: 15 amino acids. CDR3 region: CASSLGTGYNQPQHF. CDR3 DNA: TGTGCCAGCAGCTTGGGGACAGGATACAATCAGCCCCAGCATTTT.

The chain uses TRBV7-9 and TRBJ1-1; D not certain. Germline loops: CDR1 SEHNR, CDR2 FQNEAQ (reference sequence). The CDR3 is made up of 15 amino acids. The V gene lost 5 bases and the J gene lost 1 base, with 14 bases spanning the gap. The CDR3 is CASSQRVGENTEAFF. CDR3 DNA sequence: TGTGCCAGCAGCCAGAGGGTCGGGGAGAACACTGAAGCTTTCTTT.

The chain uses TRBV30 and TRBJ1-5; unclear D gene. V shed 0 bases and J shed 1 base, with 10 bases lying between them. The CDR3 has 15 amino acids. Per germline, CDR1 GTSNPN and CDR2 SVGIG (reference sequence). The chain's CDR3 is CAWSVSGRSNQPQHF. The DNA for the CDR3 is TGTGCCTGGAGTGTAAGCGGCCGGAGCAATCAGCCCCAGCATTTT.

The V and J genes are TRBV7-2 and TRBJ2-5; TRBD2 matches 15 bases. The germline V gene has CDR1 SGHTA and CDR2 FQGNSA. This CDR3 is 17 amino acids long. The junction had 9 bases not matched to a gene; V was cut back by 5 bases and J by 5 bases. The CDR3, as DNA: TGTGCCAGCAGCCTCGGGACTAGCGGGAGGAGGGGGGAGACCCAGTACTTC. It specifies CASSLGTSGRRGETQYF.

The chain recombines TRBV3-1 with TRBJ1-2; D unclear. V was cut by 7 bases and J by 2 bases, with 17 bases left in between. Germline V gives CDR1 LGHDT, CDR2 YNNKEL (reference sequence). This CDR3 region has 15 residues. Here the CDR3 DNA reads TGTGCCAGCATGCCAGTGGCAGGCTCGAACTATGGCTACACCTTC. Residues: CASMPVAGSNYGYTF.

The rearrangement joins TRBV12-3 or TRBV12-4 to TRBJ2-7; 7 bases line up with TRBD2. CDR3 size: 14 residues. Trimming took 6 bases from V and 3 from J; bases not matched to a gene: 8. In DNA, the CDR3 is TGTGCCAGCAGCTTTCAAGCGGGGTTCTACGAGCAGTACTTC. This translates into CASSFQAGFYEQYF.

In DNA, the CDR3 is TGTGCCAGCAGTTACCGGGGCCTCCAAATGGCCCAGTACTTC. Amino acids: CASSYRGLQMAQYF. The chain is built from TRBV6-5 and TRBJ2-5; D may be TRBD1 or TRBD2 (5 bases each). In germline, CDR1 is MNHEY, CDR2 SVGAGI. This CDR3 contains 14 residues. V was pared by 2 bases and J by 9 bases, with 16 bases between.

The chain combines TRBV11-2 with TRBJ1-1; D ambiguous. The CDR3 is 14 amino acids. CDR1 and CDR2 from the germline V gene are SGHAT and FQNNGV. V shed 0 bases and J shed 7 bases, with 12 bases lying between them. The CDR3 DNA reads TGTGCCAGCAGCTTAGATCACGCCTCGGGTGAAGCTTTCTTT. This codes for CASSLDHASGEAFF.

V is TRBV5-6 and J is TRBJ1-4; 8 bases map to TRBD1. The CDR3 sequence is 13 residues long. V lost 7 bases to trimming and J lost 1 base; unmatched junction nucleotides: 0. Germline V CDR1 and CDR2: SGHDT, YYEEEE. The CDR3 protein is CASGTGTNEKLFF. The CDR3 DNA is TGTGCCAGCGGGACAGGAACTAATGAAAAACTGTTTTTT.

This clonotype was picked up one time. The rearrangement links TRBV10-3 to TRBJ2-3; TRBD2 aligns across 12 bases. There are 16 residues in the CDR3. V was pared by 5 bases and J by 6 bases, with 9 bases of the junction left unmatched. Germline CDR1 ENHRY, CDR2 SYGVKD. CDR3 in DNA: TGTGCCATCAGTACTAGGACTAGCGGGGAGGAGGATACGCAGTATTTT. It yields the protein CAISTRTSGEEDTQYF.

This sequence joins TRBV4-1 and TRBJ1-2, with D hard to call. V shed 0 bases and J shed 5 bases, with 10 bases lying between them. The CDR3 extends over 14 amino acids. The germline V gene encodes CDR1 MGHRA and CDR2 YSYEKL. CDR3 in DNA: TGCGCCAGCAGCCAAGAGCCAATTGGGTATGGCTACACCTTC. It is translated as CASSQEPIGYGYTF.

The CDR3 coding sequence is TGTGCCTGGAGTTTCCCCCCGGACAGGCTCGGGTCCATGGATGGCTACACCTTC. Translated, it gives CAWSFPPDRLGSMDGYTF. The chain carries TRBV30 and TRBJ1-2; TRBD1 agrees at 7 bases. V lost 2 bases, J lost 6 bases, and 21 bases stayed unmatched. This CDR3 has 18 amino acids. Germline V gene sequence: CDR1 GTSNPN, CDR2 SVGIG (reference sequence).

The chain uses TRBV7-9 and TRBJ2-2, with 7 positions matching TRBD2. The CDR3 totals 13 residues. Germline V gene data show CDR1 as SEHNR and CDR2 as FQNEAQ (reference sequence). Trimming took 7 bases from V and 3 from J; bases not matched to a gene: 2. Here the CDR3 reads CASIAGYTGELFF. CDR3 DNA: TGTGCCAGCATAGCGGGCTACACCGGGGAGCTGTTTTTT.

V gene TRBV11-3 combines with J gene TRBJ2-6, with a possible D match to TRBD2 (6 bases). The CDR3 length is 17 residues. Germline assignment: CDR1 SGHNT and CDR2 YENEEA. The germline V and J ends were trimmed by 5 bases and 0 bases, with 14 bases remaining between them. The CDR3 is CASSDPGEPSGANVLTF. CDR3 DNA sequence: TGTGCCAGCAGCGACCCGGGGGAACCCTCTGGGGCCAACGTCCTGACTTTC.

V and J are TRBV4-1 and TRBJ2-2, with D hard to call. This CDR3 region has 12 residues. Germline values: CDR1 MGHRA, CDR2 YSYEKL. Trimming left V 2 bases short and J 6 bases short, with 4 bases between. The CDR3 DNA is TGCGCCAGCAGCCAAACTCCCGGGGAGCTGTTTTTT. Translated, it gives CASSQTPGELFF.

The chain joins TRBV6-5 to TRBJ2-1, with D perhaps TRBD1 or TRBD2 (6 bases each). Germline CDR1 MNHEY, CDR2 SVGAGI. The CDR3 is 14 residues long. V lost 4 bases, J lost 4 bases, and 11 bases lay in between. CDR3 sequence: CASSSRGRYNEQFF. In DNA form, the CDR3 reads TGTGCCAGCAGTTCACGGGGGCGGTACAATGAGCAGTTCTTC.